The 10 T cell receptor beta chains below were found in one sample sequenced in a study of blood T cell repertoires in COVID-19. Using immunoSEQ multiplex PCR, the repertoire was profiled, and TCRdb retains in-frame clones only, with some absent. The table includes over 85,000 clones, around four fifths detected once. The material sequenced was peripheral blood. These receptors originate from a woman aged 55-70 years with acute or convalescent COVID-19.

The chain links TRBV4-2 to TRBJ1-4; no clear D gene. This CDR3 is built from 13 residues. Trimming removed 0 bases from V and 8 bases from J, with 7 bases in between. Germline values: CDR1 LGHNA, CDR2 YNFKEQ. CDR3: CASSQDTGEKLFF. CDR3 coding DNA: TGTGCCAGCAGCCAAGATACGGGGGAAAAACTGTTTTTT.

V gene TRBV7-8 combines with J gene TRBJ1-5; no clear D. This CDR3 contains 17 residues. Trimming stripped 1 base from V and 0 bases from J, with 13 bases between. Germline assignment: CDR1 SGHVS and CDR2 FQNEAQ. The CDR3 here is CASSLGMTGVSNQPQHF. The DNA of the CDR3 is TGTGCCAGCAGCTTAGGAATGACCGGGGTTAGCAATCAGCCCCAGCATTTT. Complete variable domain (other parts from reference TRBV7-8 and TRBJ1-5): GAGVSQSPRYKVAKRGQDVALRCDPISGHVSLFWYQQALGQGPEFLTYFQNEAQLDKSGLPSDRFFAERPEGSVSTLKIQRTQQEDSAVYLCASSLGMTGVSNQPQHFGDGTRLSIL.

This clone has a handful of counts. The rearrangement uses TRBV4-3 and TRBJ1-2; 10 bases line up with TRBD1. The V and J ends lost 4 bases and 2 bases, in that order; junction bases with no gene match: 7. There are 16 residues in the CDR3. The germline V gene encodes CDR1 LGHNA and CDR2 YSLEER. CDR3 in DNA: TGCGCCAGCAGCCCAACGACAGGGGGCATGAACTATGGCTACACCTTC. Protein product: CASSPTTGGMNYGYTF.

This clone was detected only a few times. The chain employs TRBV7-2 and TRBJ2-7, with 8 nucleotides matching TRBD2. CDR3 length: 14 amino acids. Per the germline V gene, CDR1 is SGHTA and CDR2 is FQGNSA. V shed 2 bases, J shed 2 bases, and the junction held 2 bases outside the gene matches. CDR3 in DNA: TGTGCCAGCAGCTTAAACGGGGGGGCCTACGAGCAGTACTTC. It specifies CASSLNGGAYEQYF.

J is TRBJ2-7 and V is TRBV7-9; 7 nucleotides line up with TRBD2. Germline loops: CDR1 SEHNR, CDR2 FQNEAQ (reference sequence). V lost 1 base and J lost 2; bases outside the gene matches: 2. The CDR3 is 14 amino acids. The CDR3 sequence: CASSLEGTTYEQYF. As DNA, the CDR3 is TGTGCCAGCAGCTTAGAAGGGACTACCTACGAGCAGTACTTC.

This chain connects TRBV11-2 to TRBJ2-2; 8 positions match TRBD1. The germline gives CDR1 SGHAT, CDR2 FQNNGV. The CDR3 runs to 14 residues. V dropped 5 bases and J dropped 5; count of bases not matched to a gene: 4. The CDR3 is CASSPTGGTGELFF. In DNA form, the CDR3 reads TGTGCCAGCAGCCCCACAGGGGGGACCGGGGAGCTGTTTTTT.

This clone was observed once. The conserved phenylalanine or tryptophan normally closing the CDR3 is absent here, so this likely arose from a read error. The rearrangement uses TRBV6-2 or TRBV6-3 and TRBJ1-1; a possible D gene is TRBD1 (6 bases). The germline V gene encodes CDR1 MNHEY and CDR2 SVGEGT. The CDR3 runs to 14 residues. Trimming left V 6 bases short and J 6 bases short, with 17 bases between. In nucleotides, the CDR3 is TGTGCCAGCAGCGGAACAGGGACGGGCGCTGAAGCTTTCCTT. It encodes CASSGTGTGAEAFL.

The gene calls are TRBV7-7 and TRBJ2-5; TRBD1 aligns across 12 bases. The CDR3 runs to 15 residues. Germline lookup yields CDR1 SSHAT and CDR2 FNYEAQ (reference sequence). Germline trimming cut 6 bases from V and 5 bases from J; bases unmatched to any gene: 7. This chain's CDR3 is CASRAGTGGSETQYF. The CDR3 DNA reads as TGTGCCAGCAGGGCCGGGACAGGGGGCTCGGAGACCCAGTACTTC.

This chain joins TRBV2 and TRBJ2-1; 7 bases fit TRBD1. V gave up 10 bases and J gave up 4 bases; unmatched junction bases: 7. There are 13 residues in the CDR3. Germline lookup yields CDR1 SNHLY and CDR2 FYNNEI. The CDR3 nucleotides are TGTGCCACTAGGACAGGAGAATACAATGAGCAGTTCTTC. Amino acids: CATRTGEYNEQFF.

This clone was observed a single time. The rearrangement links TRBV19 to TRBJ1-6; 8 bases line up with TRBD1. CDR1 and CDR2 from the germline V gene are LNHDA and SQIVND (reference sequence). Trimming removed 4 bases from V and 7 bases from J; junction bases left unmatched: 9. The CDR3 is 16 amino acids. CDR3 coding DNA: TGTGCCAGTAGTAATAGGGGGACAGGCGGGAATTCACCCCTCCACTTT. Protein: CASSNRGTGGNSPLHF.